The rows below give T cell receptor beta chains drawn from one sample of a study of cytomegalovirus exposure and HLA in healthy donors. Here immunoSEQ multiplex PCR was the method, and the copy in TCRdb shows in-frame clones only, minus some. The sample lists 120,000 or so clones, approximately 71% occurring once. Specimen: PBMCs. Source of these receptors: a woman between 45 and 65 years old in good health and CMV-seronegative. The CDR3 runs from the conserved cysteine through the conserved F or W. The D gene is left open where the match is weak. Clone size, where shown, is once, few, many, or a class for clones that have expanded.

CDR3 DNA: TGTGCCAGCAGACGGGACATTCCTGAAGCTTTCTTT
CDR3 protein: CASRRDIPEAFF
clone size: .
D gene: .
V gene: TRBV28
J gene: TRBJ1-1

CDR3 DNA: TGTGCCAGCAGCTTACAGGGAAATGAGCAGTTCTTC
CDR3 protein: CASSLQGNEQFF
clone size: .
D gene: .
V gene: TRBV7-6
J gene: TRBJ2-1

CDR3 DNA: TGTGCCAGTGGCCCAGGGCCATCCTACGAGCAGTACTTC
CDR3 protein: CASGPGPSYEQYF
clone size: .
D gene: .
V gene: TRBV7-8
J gene: TRBJ2-7

CDR3 DNA: TGTGCCAGCAGCCGTCGACAGGGGGGTACCGGGGAGCTGTTTTTT
CDR3 protein: CASSRRQGGTGELFF
clone size: .
D gene: TRBD1
V gene: TRBV7-2
J gene: TRBJ2-2

CDR3 DNA: TGTGCCAGCAGGACCGGACAGGGACGAAACACCATATATTTT
CDR3 protein: CASRTGQGRNTIYF
clone size: few
D gene: TRBD1
V gene: TRBV2
J gene: TRBJ1-3

CDR3 DNA: TGTGCCAGTAGCAACATACTAGCGGGAGGGCCTAGAGCGAATGAGCAGTTCTTC
CDR3 protein: CASSNILAGGPRANEQFF
clone size: few
D gene: TRBD2
V gene: TRBV19
J gene: TRBJ2-1

CDR3 DNA: TGTGCCAGCAGCCCCATTCGCCTAGCGGACAATGAGCAGTTCTTC
CDR3 protein: CASSPIRLADNEQFF
clone size: .
D gene: TRBD2
V gene: TRBV27
J gene: TRBJ2-1

CDR3 DNA: TGCGCCAGCAGCCAAGCCCCGGGGATTGGCACCTTC
CDR3 protein: CASSQAPGIGTF
clone size: once
D gene: .
V gene: TRBV4-1
J gene: TRBJ1-2

CDR3 DNA: TGTGCCACCAGCAGGACACTTACCTACGAGCAGTACTTC
CDR3 protein: CATSRTLTYEQYF
clone size: .
D gene: .
V gene: TRBV15
J gene: TRBJ2-7

CDR3 DNA: TGTGCCAGCAGCCCTGGACTAGCGGGAGCAGAGACCCAGTACTTC
CDR3 protein: CASSPGLAGAETQYF
clone size: .
D gene: TRBD2
V gene: TRBV2
J gene: TRBJ2-5

CDR3 DNA: TGTGCCAGCAGCACTAGCGGGAGTTCGGGGGAGACCCAGTACTTC
CDR3 protein: CASSTSGSSGETQYF
clone size: few
D gene: TRBD2
V gene: TRBV5-6
J gene: TRBJ2-5

CDR3 DNA: TGTGCCAGCAGCTTATTTCTGGACAGCAATGAGCAGTTCTTC
CDR3 protein: CASSLFLDSNEQFF
clone size: .
D gene: .
V gene: TRBV13
J gene: TRBJ2-1

CDR3 DNA: TGTGCCAGCAGTTCAGGGTATAGCAATCAGCCCCAGCATTTT
CDR3 protein: CASSSGYSNQPQHF
clone size: .
D gene: .
V gene: TRBV27
J gene: TRBJ1-5

CDR3 DNA: TGTGCCAGCAGTGAAGCTTGGCAGGGGGCTTATGGCTACACCTTC
CDR3 protein: CASSEAWQGAYGYTF
clone size: few
D gene: TRBD1
V gene: TRBV6-1
J gene: TRBJ1-2

CDR3 DNA: TGTGCCAGCAGCCAAGGTTGGGCTAGCGGGGCCTACGAGCAGTACTTC
CDR3 protein: CASSQGWASGAYEQYF
clone size: .
D gene: TRBD2
V gene: TRBV14
J gene: TRBJ2-7

CDR3 DNA: TGTGCCAGTAGTGAGTCCGGGAACACTGAAGCTTTCTTT
CDR3 protein: CASSESGNTEAFF
clone size: .
D gene: .
V gene: TRBV19
J gene: TRBJ1-1

CDR3 DNA: TGCGCCAGCAGCCGGACTAGCGGGAGCAATGAGCAGTTCTTC
CDR3 protein: CASSRTSGSNEQFF
clone size: .
D gene: TRBD2
V gene: TRBV5-1
J gene: TRBJ2-1

CDR3 DNA: TGCGCCAGCAGTCGAATAGCGGGAGTAGCCAATGAGCAGTTCTTC
CDR3 protein: CASSRIAGVANEQFF
clone size: .
D gene: TRBD2
V gene: TRBV5-1
J gene: TRBJ2-1

CDR3 DNA: TGTGCCAGCAGCCCCAGTGGCCCAACTAATGAAAAACTGTTTTTT
CDR3 protein: CASSPSGPTNEKLFF
clone size: .
D gene: .
V gene: TRBV28
J gene: TRBJ1-4

CDR3 DNA: TGCGCCAGCAGCCAAGCCGGGACAGGGGCAAATGAGCAGTTCTTC
CDR3 protein: CASSQAGTGANEQFF
clone size: .
D gene: TRBD1
V gene: TRBV4-3
J gene: TRBJ2-1

CDR3 DNA: TGCGCCAGCAGCCGCCCGGACAGACCTAATGAAAAACTGTTTTTT
CDR3 protein: CASSRPDRPNEKLFF
clone size: few
D gene: .
V gene: TRBV4-1
J gene: TRBJ1-4

CDR3 DNA: TGTGCCAGCAGCCCCGGGGCTAGCGGTCCCTATGAGCAGTTCTTC
CDR3 protein: CASSPGASGPYEQFF
clone size: .
D gene: TRBD2
V gene: TRBV6-5
J gene: TRBJ2-1

CDR3 DNA: TGTGCCTGGAATCAGCGGAGCACAGATACGCAGTATTTT
CDR3 protein: CAWNQRSTDTQYF
clone size: .
D gene: .
V gene: TRBV30
J gene: TRBJ2-3

CDR3 DNA: TGTGCCAGTAGCGGGACAGGGGGCGCTGGTGATGGCTACACCTTC
CDR3 protein: CASSGTGGAGDGYTF
clone size: .
D gene: TRBD1
V gene: TRBV19
J gene: TRBJ1-2

CDR3 DNA: TGTGCCAGCTCACCACGACAGCAGGGAAACACCATATATTTT
CDR3 protein: CASSPRQQGNTIYF
clone size: .
D gene: .
V gene: TRBV18
J gene: TRBJ1-3

CDR3 DNA: TGCAGCGTGGGGGGCGGGGGCCAAGAGACCCAGTACTTC
CDR3 protein: CSVGGGGQETQYF
clone size: .
D gene: .
V gene: TRBV29-1
J gene: TRBJ2-5

CDR3 DNA: TGTGCCAGCTCACCAGCGCTTGCAGGGCCCACTGAAGCTTTCTTT
CDR3 protein: CASSPALAGPTEAFF
clone size: .
D gene: .
V gene: TRBV18
J gene: TRBJ1-1

CDR3 DNA: TGTGCCAGCAGCCAAAGACTAGCGGGCAATGAGCAGTTCTTC
CDR3 protein: CASSQRLAGNEQFF
clone size: .
D gene: TRBD2
V gene: TRBV5-6
J gene: TRBJ2-1

CDR3 DNA: TGCAGTGCTAGAGCGGCCTACGAGCAGTACTTC
CDR3 protein: CSARAAYEQYF
clone size: .
D gene: .
V gene: TRBV20-1
J gene: TRBJ2-7

CDR3 DNA: TGTTCCAGCAGCTTAGATGCGGGAGGTCGAGAGACCCAGTACTTC
CDR3 protein: CSSSLDAGGRETQYF
clone size: .
D gene: TRBD2
V gene: TRBV7-9
J gene: TRBJ2-5

CDR3 DNA: TGTGCCAGCAGTTACTCGATGGGGGGTCAGTTCTTC
CDR3 protein: CASSYSMGGQFF
clone size: .
D gene: .
V gene: TRBV6-5
J gene: TRBJ2-1

CDR3 DNA: TGTGCCAGCAGCTTGATAGGACTAGCGGGAGAAGAGACCCAGTACTTC
CDR3 protein: CASSLIGLAGEETQYF
clone size: few
D gene: TRBD2
V gene: TRBV5-6
J gene: TRBJ2-5